This T cell receptor beta chain is drawn from a study of blood T cell repertoires in COVID-19. Study-level information: The United States, Italy and Spain provided the acute and convalescent COVID-19 samples.

Germline V CDR1 and CDR2: LNHDA, SQIVND (reference sequence). This CDR3 spans 12 amino acids. With 8 bases removed from V and 4 bases from J, the gap between germline ends came to 9 bases. TCRdb's table, derived via immunoSEQ multiplex PCR, lists solely in-frame clones and lacks some. This table has 200,000 to 250,000 clones, around four fifths appearing once. The source of this sequence is a woman in her fifties or sixties who had recovered from COVID-19. The sample consisted of peripheral blood. This chain joins TRBV19 and TRBJ2-1; weak D call: TRBD1 (6 bases). Written as DNA, the CDR3 is TGTGCCAGTGGGACAAGTTACAATGAGCAGTTCTTC. Translating it yields CASGTSYNEQFF.